This entry concerns a single TCR beta chain. The antigen is undetermined. The sample originates from a study of lymphopenia after photon versus proton radiotherapy. Study findings and constraints: Larger post-nadir TCR diversity loss correlated inversely with survival in deceased patients. Post-nadir diversity loss with photons came from oligoclonal expansion, particularly CD8+ Temra cells.

Clones were sequenced by immunoSEQ multiplex PCR, and TCRdb holds only the in-frame ones, with some missing. The sample records roughly 17,000 clones, more than 85% being singletons. Looked up from germline, CDR1 is GTSNPN and CDR2 is SVGIG (reference sequence). The CDR3 has 17 residues. Trimming stripped 3 bases from V and 0 bases from J, with 18 bases between. This specimen consisted of peripheral blood, obtained from a patient treated with photon-based radiotherapy. The rearrangement joins TRBV30 to TRBJ1-3; D gene ambiguous. The receptor's source is a woman aged 35 to 49 with cholangiocarcinoma. In DNA, the CDR3 is TGTGCCTGGAGGGTCCCGGGGTTCGGCTTCTCTGGAAACACCATATATTTT. This translates into CAWRVPGFGFSGNTIYF. The variable domain in full, with the rest retrieved from reference TRBV30 and TRBJ1-3, is SQTIHQWPATLVQPVGSPLSLECTVEGTSNPNLYWYRQAAGRGLQLLFYSVGIGQISSEVPQNLSASRPQDRQFILSSKKLLLSDSGFYLCAWRVPGFGFSGNTIYFGEGSWLTVV.